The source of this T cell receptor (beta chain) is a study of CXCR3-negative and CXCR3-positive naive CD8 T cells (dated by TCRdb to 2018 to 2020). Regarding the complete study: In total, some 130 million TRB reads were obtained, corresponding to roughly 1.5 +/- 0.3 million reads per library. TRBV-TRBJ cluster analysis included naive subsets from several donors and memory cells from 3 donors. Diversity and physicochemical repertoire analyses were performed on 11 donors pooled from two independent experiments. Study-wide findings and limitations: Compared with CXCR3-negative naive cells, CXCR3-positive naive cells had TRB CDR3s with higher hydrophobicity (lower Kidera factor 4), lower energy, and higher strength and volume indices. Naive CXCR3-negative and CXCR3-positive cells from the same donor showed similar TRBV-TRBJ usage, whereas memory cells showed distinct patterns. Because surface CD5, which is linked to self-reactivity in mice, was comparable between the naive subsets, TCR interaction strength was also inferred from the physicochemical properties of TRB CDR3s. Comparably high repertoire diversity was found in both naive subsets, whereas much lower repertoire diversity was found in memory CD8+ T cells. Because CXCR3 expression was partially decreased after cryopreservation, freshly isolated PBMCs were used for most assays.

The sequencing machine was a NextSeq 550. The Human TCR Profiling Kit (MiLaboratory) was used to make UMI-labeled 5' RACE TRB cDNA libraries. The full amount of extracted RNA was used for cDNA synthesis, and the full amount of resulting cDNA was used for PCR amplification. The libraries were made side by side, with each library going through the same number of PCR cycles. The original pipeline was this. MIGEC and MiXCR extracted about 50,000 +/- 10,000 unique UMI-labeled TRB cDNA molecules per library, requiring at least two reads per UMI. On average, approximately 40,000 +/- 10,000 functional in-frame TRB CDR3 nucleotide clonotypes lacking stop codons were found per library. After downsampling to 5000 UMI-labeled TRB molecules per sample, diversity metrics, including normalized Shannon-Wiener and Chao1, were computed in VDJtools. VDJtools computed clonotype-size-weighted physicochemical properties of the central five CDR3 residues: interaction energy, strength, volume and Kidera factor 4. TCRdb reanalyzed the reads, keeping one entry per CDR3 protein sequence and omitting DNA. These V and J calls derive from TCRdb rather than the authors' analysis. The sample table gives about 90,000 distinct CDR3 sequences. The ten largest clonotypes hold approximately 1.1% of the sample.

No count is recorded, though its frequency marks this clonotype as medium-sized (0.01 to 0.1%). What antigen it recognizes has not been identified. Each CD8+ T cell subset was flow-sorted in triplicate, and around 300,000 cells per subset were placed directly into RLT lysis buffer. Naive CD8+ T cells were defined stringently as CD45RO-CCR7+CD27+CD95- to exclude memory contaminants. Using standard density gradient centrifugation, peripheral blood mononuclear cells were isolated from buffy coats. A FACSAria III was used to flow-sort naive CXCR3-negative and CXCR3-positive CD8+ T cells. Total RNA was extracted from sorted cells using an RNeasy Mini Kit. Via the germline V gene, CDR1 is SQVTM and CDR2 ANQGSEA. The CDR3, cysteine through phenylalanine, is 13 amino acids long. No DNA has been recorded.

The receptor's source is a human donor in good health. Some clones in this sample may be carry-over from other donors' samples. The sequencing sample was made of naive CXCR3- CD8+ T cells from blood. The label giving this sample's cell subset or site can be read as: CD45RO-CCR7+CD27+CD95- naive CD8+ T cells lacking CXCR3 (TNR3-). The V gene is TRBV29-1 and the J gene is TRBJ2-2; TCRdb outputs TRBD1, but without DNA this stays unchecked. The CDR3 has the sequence CSVGTLNTGELFF.